This T cell receptor (beta chain) came from a study of blood T cell repertoires in COVID-19. Study details: Samples representing acute and convalescent COVID-19 were sourced from the United States, Italy and Spain. PBMCs, B-cell-depleted T cells, or T cells were the source of the cDNA or gDNA that made up the material.

Per the study methods: Reference gene primer amplification in the assay estimated nucleated cell counts. Generated by immunoSEQ multiplex PCR, the TCRdb table keeps only in-frame clones and is missing some. V and J calls and clone size come straight from that table; D and trimming were deduced from the DNA. The sample lists tens of thousands of clones, around 90% occurring once. CDR1 and CDR2 (germline): MNHEY, SVGAGI. V was clipped by 6 bases and J by 4 bases, with 16 bases between them. This CDR3 has 15 residues. The chain carries TRBV6-5 and TRBJ1-3, with D possibly TRBD1 on 6 matching bases. Sample: peripheral blood. The clonotype comes from a man aged 55 to 70 with COVID-19, enrolled during active disease. CDR3: CASREGVRSGNTIYF. The DNA for the CDR3 is TGTGCCAGCAGAGAGGGGGTGCGGTCCGGAAACACCATATATTTT.